The 9 T cell receptor beta chains below come from one sample, sequenced in a study of Graves' ophthalmopathy and Graves' hyperthyroidism (dated by TCRdb to about 2018). Reads for this sample came from an Illumina HiSeq 2000. For repertoire sequencing, TCR beta CDR3 regions were amplified from RNA transcripts. HTBI primers and the Qiagen OneStep RT-PCR kit were used in a first-round RT-PCR, which was followed by a second-round multiplex PCR, size selection and purification. TCRdb reprocessed the public reads (quality trimming at Q25 with fastp, clone calling with MiXCR) and kept in-frame beta chains. CDR3 protein duplicates are merged, each entry listing the most common genes and DNA. A total of 580,000 or so distinct CDR3 sequences appear in this sample, approximately 35% of them only once. Roughly 4.5% of the sample is held by the ten biggest clonotypes. Sequenced material: peripheral blood or thyroid tissue (not recorded which). These receptors were collected from an adult man with Graves' hyperthyroidism.

This clonotype was observed at least ten times. The gene calls are TRBV5-8 and TRBJ1-2; no definite D call. V dropped 4 bases and J dropped 3 bases, with 16 bases sitting between them. Germline V gene sequence: CDR1 SGHTS, CDR2 YDEGEE. The CDR3 is made up of 15 amino acids. This CDR3 is CASSASASRDYGYTF. The CDR3, as DNA: TGTGCCAGCAGCGCCTCGGCCTCCAGAGACTATGGCTACACCTTC. The complete variable domain, with remaining parts taken from reference TRBV5-8 and TRBJ1-2, reads EAGVTQSPTHLIKTRGQQATLRCSPISGHTSVYWYQQALGLGLQFLLWYDEGEERNRGNFPPRFSGRQFPNYSSELNVNALELEDSALYLCASSASASRDYGYTFGSGTRLTVV.

The chain uses TRBV29-1 and TRBJ2-3; 11 bases agree with TRBD2. Germline values: CDR1 SQVTM, CDR2 ANQGSEA. There are 14 residues in the CDR3. The V gene end was trimmed by 8 bases and the J gene end by 6 bases; junction bases not matched to a gene: 10. The CDR3 DNA sequence: TGCAGCCTAACTAGCGGGAGTTCGAGGGATACGCAGTATTTT. Protein sequence: CSLTSGSSRDTQYF.

This clonotype was seen more than once but under ten times. Being one base from a much bigger clone, this may be a read error. This chain uses TRBV12-3 or TRBV12-4 with TRBJ2-7; no reliable D call. V lost 3 bases, J lost 6 bases, and 3 bases lay in between. This CDR3 has 10 amino acids. The DNA for the CDR3 is TGTGCCAGCAGTTTCCGCGAGCAGTACTTC. This encodes CASSFREQYF.

This clonotype was counted a single time. The chain links TRBV11-2 to TRBJ1-1, with TRBD1 matching 7 bases. Germline V gene lookup returns CDR1 SGHAT and CDR2 FQNNGV. The CDR3 is 19 amino acids. V was clipped by 5 bases and J by 0 bases; unmatched bases: 18. CDR3 nucleotides: TGTGCCAGCAGCCCAAGGGACAGACAGGGTTCATTTGTGAACACTGAAGCTTTCTTT. Translation: CASSPRDRQGSFVNTEAFF.

The chain uses TRBV5-8 and TRBJ2-5, with 11 bases lining up with TRBD2. After removal of 3 bases from V and 1 base from J, the junction contained 5 bases not matched to a gene. The germline V gene encodes CDR1 SGHTS and CDR2 YDEGEE. This CDR3 has 16 amino acids. The CDR3 region has the DNA TGTGCCAGCAGCTCCTTAGGGACTAGCGGCCAAGAGACCCAGTACTTC. It translates to CASSSLGTSGQETQYF.

As concerns this clonotype: This may stem from a read error, because a much larger clone lies one nucleotide away. The V gene is TRBV10-3, the J gene TRBJ1-2; D gene uncertain. Germline assignment: CDR1 ENHRY and CDR2 SYGVKD. Trimming shortened V by 3 bases and J by 8 bases, and 13 bases separated the two germline ends. The CDR3 sequence is 13 residues long. CDR3 DNA: TGTGCCATCAGTGAAGCAGGAGCATACGGCTACACCTTC. This codes for CAISEAGAYGYTF.

This clonotype was detected ten times or more. The CDR3 here is CASNRQGISGANVLTF. The CDR3 coding sequence is TGTGCCAGCAACCGACAGGGTATTTCTGGGGCCAACGTCCTGACTTTC. V gene TRBV11-2 combines with J gene TRBJ2-6, with 7 bases aligning to TRBD1. This CDR3 has 16 amino acids. Trimming removed 7 bases from V and 1 base from J; junction bases left unmatched: 7. Germline V lookup: CDR1 SGHAT, CDR2 FQNNGV.

Remarks on this clonotype: A read error may explain this, as a much larger clone is one base away. Because it lacks the conserved phenylalanine or tryptophan at the end, this CDR3 is likely a read error. This sequence joins TRBV12-5 and TRBJ1-1; D unclear. Germline CDR1 LGHNT, CDR2 FRNRAP. The CDR3 totals 13 residues. The CDR3 DNA reads as TGTGCCAGCAGTCCCCGAGGTAAACCTGAAGCTTTCTCT. Translated, it gives CASSPRGKPEAFS.

About this clonotype itself: At one of its ends the junction is not consistent with the germline gene, which may arise from a read error. This sequence joins TRBV12-3 or TRBV12-4 and TRBJ1-1, with 7 bases that match TRBD1. The CDR3 consists of 15 residues. CDR3 loop: CAGSLDRSPNTEAFF. The CDR3 DNA follows: TGTGCCGGCAGTTTGGACAGGTCACCGAACACTGAAGCCTTCTTT.